This TCR beta chain emerged from a study of blood T cells in healthy people across ages. Combining a sample-barcoded 5' primer with a J-beta primer mix, a second PCR ran for 7 to 11 cycles. TCRdb ran MiXCR on the 5' RACE reads and lists one entry per CDR3 protein. Altogether some 920,000 distinct CDR3 sequences are present, approximately 50% being singletons, with the ten largest covering about a fifth. The sample was blood. The origin of this receptor is a woman aged 55-69 years in good health.

CDR3 amino acids: CASSYSWASTQYF. In DNA, the CDR3 is TGTGCCAGCAGTTACTCATGGGCGTCTACGCAGTATTTT. The V gene is TRBV6-2 or TRBV6-3, the J gene TRBJ2-3; D gene ambiguous. The CDR3 loop spans 13 amino acids. Per the germline V gene, CDR1 is MNHEY and CDR2 is SVGEGT. V lost 0 bases and J 8 bases, leaving 9 bases between the germline ends.